These T cell receptor beta chains were read from a single sample in a study of shared clonotypes between healthy human individuals. Libraries were prepared by immunoSEQ multiplex PCR; TCRdb keeps only in-frame clonotypes and omits some of them. The data hold about 2.1 million clones, with around 93% observed a single time. Material for sequencing was naive CD8+ T cells from PBMCs. The receptor set was obtained from a man between 18 and 35 years old in good health. Some clones in this sample may be carry-over from other donors' samples. Each CDR3 is given with its conserved first and last residue. D genes are given only for firm matches. For some rows the clone size is stated as once, few or many, or as a class when expanded; others skip it.

v_call: TRBV27; d_call: NA; j_call: TRBJ2-1; clone_size: NA; cdr3_nt: TGTGCCAGCAGTGCGGGACGGCAGAATGAGCAGTTCTTC; cdr3_aa: CASSAGRQNEQFF
v_call: TRBV7-9; d_call: TRBD1; j_call: TRBJ1-2; clone_size: once; cdr3_nt: TGTGCCAGCAGCTTAGCGAAAGACAGGGATAACTATGGCTACACCTTC; cdr3_aa: CASSLAKDRDNYGYTF
v_call: TRBV11-2; d_call: NA; j_call: TRBJ2-3; clone_size: once; cdr3_nt: TGTGCCAGCAGCCCCACACGGGGGACAGCAGATACGCAGTATTTT; cdr3_aa: CASSPTRGTADTQYF
v_call: TRBV9; d_call: NA; j_call: TRBJ2-7; clone_size: NA; cdr3_nt: TGTGCCAGCAGCGGAACGGGAGAAAGTTACGACGAGCAGTACTTC; cdr3_aa: CASSGTGESYDEQYF
v_call: TRBV18; d_call: TRBD2; j_call: TRBJ2-1; clone_size: NA; cdr3_nt: TGTGCCACCTCCCCTGGTCGGGAGGCGGATGAGCAGTTCTTC; cdr3_aa: CATSPGREADEQFF
v_call: TRBV9; d_call: NA; j_call: TRBJ2-7; clone_size: NA; cdr3_nt: TGTGCCAGCAGCGTAGACGGACGGCTCTCCTACGAGCAGTACTTC; cdr3_aa: CASSVDGRLSYEQYF
v_call: TRBV11-3; d_call: TRBD1; j_call: TRBJ2-3; clone_size: NA; cdr3_nt: TGTGCCAGCAGCCGAAAAGGGACAGGGGTCTTCGAAGATACGCAGTATTTT; cdr3_aa: CASSRKGTGVFEDTQYF
v_call: TRBV28; d_call: TRBD1; j_call: TRBJ1-1; clone_size: NA; cdr3_nt: TGTGCCAGCATTGCCTACAGGGGCCTCAACACTGAAGCTTTCTTT; cdr3_aa: CASIAYRGLNTEAFF
v_call: TRBV5-4; d_call: NA; j_call: TRBJ2-1; clone_size: NA; cdr3_nt: TGTGCCAGCAGTCCCCCAGGGGCGGACTACAATGAGCAGTTCTTC; cdr3_aa: CASSPPGADYNEQFF
v_call: TRBV10-2; d_call: NA; j_call: TRBJ2-5; clone_size: NA; cdr3_nt: TGCGCCAGCAGTGAGGGATTTCTAGAGACCCAGTACTTC; cdr3_aa: CASSEGFLETQYF
v_call: TRBV25-1; d_call: NA; j_call: TRBJ2-3; clone_size: NA; cdr3_nt: TGTGCCAGCAGTGAGCCTTGGGAGGCCGATGGGGATACGCAGTATTTT; cdr3_aa: CASSEPWEADGDTQYF
v_call: TRBV7-6; d_call: NA; j_call: TRBJ1-1; clone_size: NA; cdr3_nt: TGTGCCAGCAGCCTCAGGGGCCTGAACACTGAAGCTTTCTTT; cdr3_aa: CASSLRGLNTEAFF
v_call: TRBV9; d_call: NA; j_call: TRBJ2-2; clone_size: NA; cdr3_nt: TGTGCCAGCACATCATCTGTGAACACCGGGGAGCTGTTTTTT; cdr3_aa: CASTSSVNTGELFF
v_call: TRBV4-3; d_call: TRBD2; j_call: TRBJ2-3; clone_size: NA; cdr3_nt: TGCGCCAGCAGCCTGGGGGGGGTACCAGATACGCAGTATTTT; cdr3_aa: CASSLGGVPDTQYF
v_call: TRBV19; d_call: TRBD1; j_call: TRBJ2-7; clone_size: NA; cdr3_nt: TGTGCCAGTAGTCCTTTCGGACAGGGTCCCTACGAGCAGTACTTC; cdr3_aa: CASSPFGQGPYEQYF
v_call: TRBV11-2; d_call: TRBD1; j_call: TRBJ2-6; clone_size: NA; cdr3_nt: TGTGCCAGCAGCTTACCCGACAGGGTGAACTCTGGGGCCAACGTCCTGACTTTC; cdr3_aa: CASSLPDRVNSGANVLTF